This TCR beta chain was recovered during a study of blood T cell repertoires in COVID-19. For the study at large: Some COVID-19 samples were acute and others convalescent; all came from the United States, Italy and Spain. Sources were T cells, B-cell-depleted T cells, or PBMCs; the material itself was cDNA or gDNA.

Clones were read by immunoSEQ multiplex PCR, and TCRdb kept only the in-frame ones, dropping some. The sample holds tens of thousands of clones; roughly 91% are singletons and the top ten take less than 15%. The specimen was peripheral blood. The receptor was isolated from an older man with active COVID-19.

The CDR3 region is CAISEDRGGETQYF. As DNA, the CDR3 is TGTGCCATCAGTGAGGACAGGGGGGGAGAGACCCAGTACTTC. The rearrangement joins TRBV10-3 to TRBJ2-5; 9 nucleotides agree with TRBD1. CDR1 ENHRY and CDR2 SYGVKD come from the germline V gene. With V trimmed by 2 bases and J by 4 bases, 2 bases remained unmatched. The CDR3 loop spans 14 amino acids.